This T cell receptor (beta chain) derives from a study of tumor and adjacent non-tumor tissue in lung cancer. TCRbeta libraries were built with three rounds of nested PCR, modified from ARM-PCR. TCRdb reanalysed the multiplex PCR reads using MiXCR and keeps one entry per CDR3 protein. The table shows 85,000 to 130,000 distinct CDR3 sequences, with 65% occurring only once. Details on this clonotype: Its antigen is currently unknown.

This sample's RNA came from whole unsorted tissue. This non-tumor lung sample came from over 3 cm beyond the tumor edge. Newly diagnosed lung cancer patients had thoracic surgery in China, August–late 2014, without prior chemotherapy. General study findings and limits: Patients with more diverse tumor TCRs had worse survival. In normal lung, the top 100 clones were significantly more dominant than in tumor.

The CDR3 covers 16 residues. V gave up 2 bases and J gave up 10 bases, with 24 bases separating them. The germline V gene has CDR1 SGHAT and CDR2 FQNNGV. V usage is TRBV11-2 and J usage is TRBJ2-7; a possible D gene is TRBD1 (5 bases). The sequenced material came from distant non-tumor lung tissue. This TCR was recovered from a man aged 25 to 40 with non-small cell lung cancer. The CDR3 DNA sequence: TGTGCCAGCAGCTTAACCCGAGGCGTAGGGGATGGCGGACAGTACTTC. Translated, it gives CASSLTRGVGDGGQYF. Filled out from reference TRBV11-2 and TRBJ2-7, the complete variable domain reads EAGVAQSPRYKIIEKRQSVAFWCNPISGHATLYWYQQILGQGPKLLIQFQNNGVVDDSQLPKDRFSAERLKGVDSTLKIQPAKLEDSAVYLCASSLTRGVGDGGQYFGPGTRLTVT.